This T cell receptor beta chain derives from a study of cytomegalovirus exposure and HLA in healthy donors. Study observations and caveats: In a later analysis, at a false discovery rate of 0.05, under 20,000 TCR beta sequences were associated with HLA alleles.

13 Jbeta primers and 60 Vbeta primers were used for the PCR. Assay used: immunoSEQ multiplex PCR; TCRdb lists only in-frame clones, some missing. The table shows about 150,000 clones, with around nine tenths occurring only once. Note on this clone: What it recognizes is unknown.

Donors likely had unrecorded immune exposures despite being nominally healthy when sampled. The CDR3 loop spans 16 amino acids. J was trimmed by 2 bases and V by 8 bases; bases with no gene match: 11. Per germline, CDR1 SGHVS and CDR2 FQNEAQ. The sample was PBMCs. This chain joins TRBV7-8 and TRBJ2-2, with 7 bases aligning to TRBD2. The source of this sequence is a woman in her twenties or thirties in good health and CMV-seronegative. CDR3 nucleotide sequence: TGTGCCAGCTCGGGGCGGGCTAGCGGAAACACCGGGGAGCTGTTTTTT. This translates into CASSGRASGNTGELFF.